The clone carrying this TCR beta chain was seen only a few times. What it recognizes is unknown. V shed 5 bases and J 6 bases; nucleotides not matched to a gene: 7. Germline values: CDR1 LNHDA, CDR2 SQIVND (reference sequence). There are 15 residues in the CDR3. These data are taken from a study of OX40 agonist ivuxolimab in advanced cancers. Study-level background: Patients undergoing dose escalation presented with hepatocellular carcinoma, melanoma, renal cell or head and neck cancer.

Measured with immunoSEQ multiplex PCR; TCRdb has only the in-frame clones, and not every one. Among roughly 76,000 clones listed, 65% to 90% were seen once. Study conclusions and caveats: Researchers report that CD8+ T cells had, on average, more expanded clones than CD4+. Among the nonresponders, some also had low normalized T-cell clonal expansion.

This chain links TRBV19 with TRBJ2-7, with TRBD2 matching 13 bases. The specimen comprised CD4+ or CD8+ T cells sorted from blood, sampled in a trial of the OX40 agonist ivuxolimab. The sequence derives from an adult with an advanced solid tumor such as melanoma, head and neck, liver or kidney cancer. CDR3 DNA sequence: TGTGCCAGTAGTGTATGGACTAGCGGGAGAGGCGAGCAGTACTTC. This sequence encodes CASSVWTSGRGEQYF. Full variable domain (missing parts from reference TRBV19 and TRBJ2-7): DGGITQSPKYLFRKEGQNVTLSCEQNLNHDAMYWYRQDPGQGLRLIYYSQIVNDFQKGDIAEGYSVSREKKESFPLTVTSAQKNPTAFYLCASSVWTSGRGEQYFGPGTRLTVT.